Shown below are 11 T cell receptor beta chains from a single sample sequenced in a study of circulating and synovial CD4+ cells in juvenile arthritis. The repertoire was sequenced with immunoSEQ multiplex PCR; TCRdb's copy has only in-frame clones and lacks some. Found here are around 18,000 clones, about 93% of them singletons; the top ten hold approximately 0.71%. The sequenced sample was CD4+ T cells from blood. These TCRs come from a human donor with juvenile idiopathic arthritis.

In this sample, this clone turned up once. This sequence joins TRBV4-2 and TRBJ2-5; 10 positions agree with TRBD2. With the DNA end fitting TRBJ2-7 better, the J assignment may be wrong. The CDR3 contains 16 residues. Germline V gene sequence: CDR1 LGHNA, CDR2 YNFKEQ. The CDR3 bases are TGTGCCAGCAGCCCGGGGACTAGCGCCGTCTACTACGAGCAGTACTTC. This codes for CASSPGTSAVYYEQYF.

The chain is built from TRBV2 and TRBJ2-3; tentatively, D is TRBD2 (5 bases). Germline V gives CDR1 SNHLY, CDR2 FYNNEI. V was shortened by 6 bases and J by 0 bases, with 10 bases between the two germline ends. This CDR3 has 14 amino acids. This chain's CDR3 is CASRLLASTDTQYF. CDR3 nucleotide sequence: TGTGCCAGCAGGTTGCTAGCTAGCACAGATACGCAGTATTTT.

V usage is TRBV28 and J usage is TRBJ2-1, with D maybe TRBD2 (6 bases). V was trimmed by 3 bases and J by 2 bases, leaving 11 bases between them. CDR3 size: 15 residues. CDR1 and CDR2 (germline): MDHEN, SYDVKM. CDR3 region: CASSFPGLTYNEQFF. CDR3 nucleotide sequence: TGTGCCAGCAGTTTTCCGGGACTTACCTACAATGAGCAGTTCTTC.

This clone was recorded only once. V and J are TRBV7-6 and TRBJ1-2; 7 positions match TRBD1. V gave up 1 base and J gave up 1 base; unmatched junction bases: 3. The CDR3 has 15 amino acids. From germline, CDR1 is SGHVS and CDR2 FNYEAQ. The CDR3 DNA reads TGTGCCAGCAGCTTAGTGGCAGGGGGTAACTATGGCTACACCTTC. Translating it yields CASSLVAGGNYGYTF.

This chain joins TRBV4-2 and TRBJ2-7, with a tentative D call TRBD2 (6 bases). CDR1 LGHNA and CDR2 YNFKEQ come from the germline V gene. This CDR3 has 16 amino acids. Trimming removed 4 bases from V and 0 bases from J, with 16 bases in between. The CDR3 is CASSLKSGPPSYEQYF. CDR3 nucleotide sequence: TGTGCCAGCAGCCTTAAGAGCGGGCCCCCCTCCTACGAGCAGTACTTC.

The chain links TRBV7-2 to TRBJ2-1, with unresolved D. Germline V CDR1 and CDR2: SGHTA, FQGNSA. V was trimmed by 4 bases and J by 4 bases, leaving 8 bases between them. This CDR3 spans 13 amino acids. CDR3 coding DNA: TGTGCCAGCAGCTCCGACATTTACAATGAGCAGTTCTTC. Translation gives CASSSDIYNEQFF.

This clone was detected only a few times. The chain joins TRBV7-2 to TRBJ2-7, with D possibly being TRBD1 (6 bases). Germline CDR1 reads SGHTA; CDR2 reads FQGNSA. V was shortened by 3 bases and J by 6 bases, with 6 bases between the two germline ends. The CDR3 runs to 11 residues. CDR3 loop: CASSFRGEQYF. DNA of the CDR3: TGTGCCAGCAGCTTCAGGGGCGAGCAGTACTTC.

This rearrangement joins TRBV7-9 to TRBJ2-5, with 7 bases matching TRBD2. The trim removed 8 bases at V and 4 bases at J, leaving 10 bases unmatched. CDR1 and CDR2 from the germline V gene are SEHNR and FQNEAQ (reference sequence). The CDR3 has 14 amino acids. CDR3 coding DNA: TGTGCCAGCCGCAATCTAGCGGAGGGAGAGACCCAGTACTTC. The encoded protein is CASRNLAEGETQYF.

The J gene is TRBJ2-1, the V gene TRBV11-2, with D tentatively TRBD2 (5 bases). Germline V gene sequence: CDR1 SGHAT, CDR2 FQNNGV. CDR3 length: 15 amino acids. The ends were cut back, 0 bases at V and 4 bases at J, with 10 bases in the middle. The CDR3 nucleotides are TGTGCCAGCAGCTTAGAAGTGGGAGCGTACAATGAGCAGTTCTTC. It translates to CASSLEVGAYNEQFF.

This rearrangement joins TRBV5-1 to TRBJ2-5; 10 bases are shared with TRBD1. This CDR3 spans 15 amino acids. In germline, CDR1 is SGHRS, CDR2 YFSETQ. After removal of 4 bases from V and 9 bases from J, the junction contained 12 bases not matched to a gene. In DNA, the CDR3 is TGCGCCAGCAGCAACCGGGACAGGGGATCCGGGGCCCAGTACTTC. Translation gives CASSNRDRGSGAQYF. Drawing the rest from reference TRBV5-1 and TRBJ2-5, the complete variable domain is KAGVTQTPRYLIKTRGQQVTLSCSPISGHRSVSWYQQTPGQGLQFLFEYFSETQRNKGNFPGRFSGRQFSNSRSEMNVSTLELGDSALYLCASSNRDRGSGAQYFGPGTRLLVL.

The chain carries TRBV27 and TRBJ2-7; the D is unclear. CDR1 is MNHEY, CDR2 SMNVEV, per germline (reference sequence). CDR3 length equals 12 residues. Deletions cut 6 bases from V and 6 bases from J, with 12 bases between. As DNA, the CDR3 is TGTGCCAGCAGCAATTTTGGGCGCGAGCAGTACTTC. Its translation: CASSNFGREQYF.